This TCR beta chain was profiled in a study of cytomegalovirus exposure and HLA in healthy donors (dated by TCRdb to 2016 to 2017). Regarding the study in general: In an earlier analysis of around 540 of the donors, under 300 Gb of sequence data and 100 million or so unique TCR beta sequences from about 179 million T cells were reported. The study aimed to test whether signatures of past pathogen exposure could be identified by cataloging public T cell receptors. A later genetic analysis used genome-wide SNP genotypes for about 65% of the roughly 670 donors, treating that subset as a discovery cohort. Every repertoire in the discovery cohort had been generated on one and the same sequencing platform. Donor age, sex, ethnicity and CMV serostatus were compiled alongside the repertoire data. Roughly 300 gigabases of sequencing data and 80 million or so unique TCR sequences were included in an early release covering roughly 600 HLA-typed donors. Rather than drawing on any new phenotypic data, the later analysis identified candidate immune exposures from TCR beta sequences and the way those sequences occurred across donors. Along with the 666-subject first cohort, a separate validation cohort of over 90 different subjects was used. Several DR-DQ haplotypes were treated as single units for association and clustering because of strong linkage in the cohort. A later analysis re-examined previously published TCR beta repertoires from just over 650 donors and added high-resolution HLA genotyping to investigate patterns of TCR occurrence. HLA typing included class I and class II loci at four-digit resolution. An earlier analysis of more than 450 of the donors used high-throughput TCR beta sequencing to judge whether each TCR beta V gene segment behaved as functional or pseudogenic. To predict cytomegalovirus infection status, the study combined high-throughput TCR immunosequencing, statistical association of individual TCRs with disease status, and machine learning. Across 300 to 400 genotyped donors of the cohort, an average of 235,054 unique TCR beta nucleotide sequences per donor were sequenced, and around 19% of those sequences were non-productive. Typing coverage varied by locus: roughly 629-640 donors for A, B, C, DRB1 and DQB1; roughly 520 for DQA1; over 600 for DPA1; fewer than 480 for DPB1. Using immunosequencing, the study profiled T cell repertoires from 500 to 800 subjects and related those repertoires to cytomegalovirus serostatus. The genetic ancestry cluster associated with self-reported Caucasian donors included over 80% of the roughly 380 genotyped donors.

CDR3 length: 13 amino acids, cysteine to phenylalanine. The CDR3 DNA has 39 bases and is translated from base 1. V is cut by 6 bases and J by 1 base, and the space between the germline ends is 9 bases. CDR1 MNHNY and CDR2 SVGAGI were looked up in the germline V gene (reference sequence). The library was built by means of the immunoSEQ multiplex PCR assay. For the multiplex PCR, a mixture combining 60 forward primers for TCR Vbeta segments and 13 reverse primers for TCR Jbeta segments was used. The CDR3 region of rearranged TCR beta genes was amplified from genomic DNA with a multiplex PCR assay. The amplified TCR beta libraries were sequenced on the Illumina HiSeq System as 87-base-pair reads. Processing in the source paper ran as follows. A later analysis tallied around 80 million unique TCR beta chains across the 700 or so repertoires, and about 10 million of those chains were shared by two or more donors. To remove PCR and sequencing errors, raw reads were error-corrected and collapsed into unique sequences using a nearest-neighbor algorithm that merged closely related sequences. CDR3 sequences were aligned to IMGT reference sequences to assign V, D and J gene segments. Each retained sequence needed at least a six-nucleotide match to both a V gene segment and a J gene segment. Rearrangements were called productive when the CDR3 lacked stop codons and stayed in frame with V and J; all others were non-productive. Following IMGT convention, CDR3 was defined as the stretch from the second conserved V-encoded cysteine up to the conserved J-encoded phenylalanine. In an earlier analysis of around 600 of the donors, sequences lacking an unambiguous match to a single V gene segment were excluded. In an earlier analysis of approximately 500 of the donors, a V segment was called functional when productive rearrangements were above 56.7%, and segregating when the standard deviation between donors exceeded 5%. A statistical classification framework was built for diagnosing cytomegalovirus status from the catalog of TCR beta chain sequences. In a later analysis, TCR nucleotide sequences were compared against IMGT/GENE-DB human TR gene sequences so that V and J genes could be assigned. In a later analysis, CDR3 sequences and most-parsimonious VDJ recombination scenarios were assigned using the TCRdist pipeline. In a later analysis, every TCR beta chain was defined by the combination of its CDR3 amino acid sequence and its V-gene family, and reads without a unique V-gene family were dropped. As a way to deal with suspected cross-contamination and a sequencing artifact, a later analysis dropped approximately 590 nucleotide sequences that were highly shared and had low generation probability. For each public chain, a later analysis derived a clonal expansion index from normalized ranks of inferred template counts within each repertoire. In a later analysis, generation probabilities were computed using a VDJ recombination model fitted to out-of-frame rearrangements, and the results were checked against IGoR. Hypergeometric tests were used in a later analysis to score TCR-TCR, TCR-HLA and TCR-CMV co-occurrence, with a repertoire-size bias correction applied to the TCR pairs. False discovery rates were estimated in a later analysis by permuting HLA or CMV assignments 20 times. In a later analysis, co-occurring TCRs were grouped with DBSCAN, and TCRdist sequence similarity was added when clustering was performed within HLA-allele-positive subsets. Repertoires with fewer than 30,000 or more than 120,000 public chains were left out of co-occurrence clustering, as were a few repertoires with anomalous nucleotide sharing. Not all clones reach the TCRdb copy of this immuneACCESS table, which keeps in-frame sequences only. Checked studies attribute under half of the gap to unresolved V genes and leave the rest unexplained. V, J and clone size reflect that table, while D and trimming were determined from the DNA. The sample data list some 200,000 clones, and around three quarters of these were observed just once. The ten biggest clones cover 2% to 2.5% of the sample.

The cohort comprised some 730 healthy bone marrow donors. Cohort members were all nominally healthy when sampled, although unrecorded immune exposures were likely present. The donor was CMV seronegative and belonged to the group of 350 or so seronegative cohort members. Each donor provided a peripheral blood sample, and peripheral blood mononuclear cells were used for TCR beta sequencing. Genomic DNA was extracted from the blood cell samples with the Qiagen DNeasy Blood Extraction Kit. General conclusions and limits of the study: The 87-base-pair reads could not distinguish some IMGT-functional V segments, including TRBV6-2 and TRBV6-3, so those segments were excluded. Several of the top co-occurrence clusters appeared to be linked to parvovirus B19, influenza, CMV and Epstein-Barr virus, according to a later analysis. Most CMV-associated TCR beta chains appeared to be HLA-restricted in a later analysis, and the HLA associations seemed to be driven largely by CMV exposure. Only TCR beta chains were sequenced in this cohort, and the absence of alpha or paired-chain data limited detectable features. Most TCR sequences were seen in very few donors, while some public TCRs were found in many individuals. A total of fewer than 200 TCR beta chains were listed by the study as associated with cytomegalovirus. In an earlier analysis of roughly 500 of the donors, most TCR beta V segments appeared in productive rearrangements about 87% or about 30% of the time, broadly matching IMGT annotations. Compared with equally common non-associated chains, HLA-associated TCR beta chains in a later analysis were more clonally expanded and had lower generation probabilities. A cluster of highly shared sequence variants was judged likely to represent a technical artifact of the sequencing pipeline. Correlated functional status among segregating V segments might be attributable to linkage disequilibrium, but an unknown experimental factor could not be ruled out. Sequencing depth was assumed to be roughly uniform across donors in the presence/absence analyses, though that assumption may not hold. According to the authors, the approach could potentially be generalized to other disease states and immunological phenotypes. In a later analysis, 15,000 to 20,000 TCR beta sequences were associated with specific HLA alleles at a false discovery rate of 0.05. CMV serostatus was the only immune exposure information available for the cohort. In vitro tests confirmed that a few of the cytomegalovirus-associated TCR beta chains recognize cytomegalovirus antigens. A further reported finding was that TCR beta sequences accurately predicted the HLA-A and HLA-B alleles for most subjects in the first cohort. An association between a missense DCLRE1C variant and V-gene and J-gene trimming of TCR beta chains was found in a later genetic analysis and replicated in an independent cohort. In a later analysis, TCR association rates were found to vary across HLA loci, with the most associated TCRs seen for DRB1 alleles and the fewest for HLA-C alleles. Assigning TCR associations to individual alleles was difficult when HLA alleles, especially DR and DQ, strongly co-occurred. Cytomegalovirus status was reported to be diagnosed by the classifier with high specificity and sensitivity in both the original and validation cohorts. Because HLA typing was missing for some donors at each locus, association tests included only the typed subset. The earlier analysis of nearly 600 of the donors excluded 15 to 20 rarely observed V segments, including chromosome 9 orphons, because counts were too low. A later genetic analysis reported fewer N-insertions in productive TCRs among donors in an Asian-associated ancestry cluster than the roughly 620-donor mean.

On this clone: No cognate antigen has been identified for it. The sample holds no much larger clone one base away, and base qualities are not on file.

The receptor chain draws on TRBV6-6 and TRBJ1-1; the D gene remains uncertain. The TCR comes from a woman in her 50s in good health and CMV-seronegative. Material: PBMCs. The CDR3 reads as follows: CASSQQENTEAFF. The sequenced DNA is TGTGCCAGCAGCCAACAAGAGAACACTGAAGCTTTCTTT.